This T cell receptor beta chain comes out of a study of T cells after posttransplantation cyclophosphamide. Overall study results and limits: Later post-transplant blood repertoires were often dominated by donor CD8+ memory clones.

In this sample, this clone turned up once. Its antigen is currently unknown. The V end was cut by 2 bases, the J end by 7 bases, with 17 bases between. This CDR3 is 15 amino acids long. Germline loops: CDR1 MGHDK, CDR2 SYGVNS. Treatment was busulfan-fludarabine conditioning, a marrow graft, and cyclophosphamide on days +3 and +4. The protocol was immunoSEQ multiplex PCR, while the TCRdb copy is restricted to in-frame clones and leaves out a portion. Here the sample spans about 40,000 clones, about 90% being singletons. This chain links TRBV25-1 with TRBJ1-1; tentatively, D is TRBD1 (5 bases). The material sequenced was PBMCs, taken 55 to 70 days after allogeneic stem cell transplant with posttransplant cyclophosphamide. The receptor was isolated from a male patient between 55 and 70 years old who received an allogeneic stem cell transplant from a related donor and was CMV-positive. Some T cells may have come from the graft donor. Written as DNA, the CDR3 is TGTGCCAGCAGTGAAGGGGACCGGACTACCGATGAAGCTTTCTTT. Translation gives CASSEGDRTTDEAFF.